This T cell receptor beta chain was recovered during a study of T cell changes during pregnancy in multiple sclerosis (dated by TCRdb to about 2019). Study-level background: Changes in the T cell repertoire over the course of pregnancy were examined in this study in women with multiple sclerosis.

A single count supports this clone. Its antigen has not been determined. Base qualities are not recorded, but no much larger clone differs from it by a single base. V and J are truncated by 8 bases and 6 bases respectively, leaving an intervening sequence of 20 bases. Including cysteine and phenylalanine, the CDR3 has 16 amino acids. CDR3 DNA only is kept here, 48 bases in frame from base 1. In the germline V gene, CDR1 corresponds to SGHTA and CDR2 to FQGNSA. To prepare the library, the immunoSEQ multiplex PCR assay was applied. Imported from immuneACCESS, the table was reduced by TCRdb to in-frame sequences with V and J called. These copies leave out some clones; in studies compared against another copy, an unresolved V gene accounts for under half, and the cause of the remainder is not known. The sample table contains 25,000 to 30,000 clones; only one count was recorded for about 88% of them. Clones ranked in the top ten supply approximately 0.79% of the sample.

This chain joins TRBV7-2 to TRBJ1-6, with the D gene too uncertain to name. The source material was CD4+ T cells from peripheral blood mononuclear cells, sampled in the second trimester of pregnancy. The TCR originated in a female donor with multiple sclerosis, enrolled in a pregnancy study. The DNA sequence is TGTGCCAGCTCCAAGGAGTTCCGGCTTTTTAATTCACCCCTCCACTTT. This encodes CASSKEFRLFNSPLHF.